This TCR beta chain was sequenced for a study of blood T cell repertoires in COVID-19. The overall study: The study drew acute and convalescent COVID-19 samples from the United States, Italy and Spain.

Sequencing was performed with immunoSEQ multiplex PCR; in TCRdb, only in-frame clones are kept and a portion is missing. The sample holds around 100,000 clones, more than 85% seen once. The CDR3 length is 15 residues. Losses at the gene ends were 4 bases for V and 3 bases for J; bases not matched to a gene: 6. From germline, CDR1 is WSHSY and CDR2 SAAADI. The source material was peripheral blood. V is TRBV10-2 and J is TRBJ1-5, with 7 bases aligning to TRBD1. The TCR comes from a man between 45 and 60 years old with active COVID-19. The CDR3 DNA follows: TGCGCCAGCAGTGTATCCGGGACAGACAATCAGCCCCAGCATTTT. This encodes CASSVSGTDNQPQHF.